The 20 T cell receptor beta chains in this list originate from one sample, sequenced in a study of blood T cell repertoires in COVID-19. The protocol was immunoSEQ multiplex PCR, while the TCRdb copy is restricted to in-frame clones and leaves out a portion. This table holds 75,000 to 80,000 clones, around 91% found once. The sequenced sample was peripheral blood. The receptors were sampled from a human donor in a cohort sampled during active COVID-19.

The V and J genes are TRBV10-1 and TRBJ2-3; perhaps TRBD2 as D (6 bases). The V and J ends lost 0 bases and 8 bases respectively, with 9 bases between them. Per germline, CDR1 WNHNN and CDR2 SYGVQD (reference sequence). CDR3 length equals 13 residues. The CDR3 spells CASSESTGGTQYF. CDR3 DNA: TGCGCCAGCAGTGAGTCGACCGGGGGTACGCAGTATTTT.

The chain has TRBV3-1 (or the pseudogene TRBV3-2) and TRBJ1-1, with 8 nucleotides matching TRBD1. V gave up 2 bases and J gave up 1 base; unmatched junction bases: 3. Per the germline V gene, CDR1 is LGHDT and CDR2 is YNNKEL (reference sequence). The CDR3 length is 15 residues. The CDR3 is CASSQPTGANTEAFF. The CDR3 bases are TGTGCCAGCAGCCAACCGACAGGGGCGAACACTGAAGCTTTCTTT.

The chain combines TRBV5-4 with TRBJ2-3, with 13 bases aligning to TRBD2. V gave up 2 bases and J gave up 4 bases; unmatched junction bases: 4. Germline CDR1 SGHNT, CDR2 YYREEE (reference sequence). This CDR3 spans 16 amino acids. The CDR3 is CASSFVLAGGPDTQYF. The CDR3 DNA is TGTGCCAGCAGCTTCGTACTAGCGGGGGGGCCAGATACGCAGTATTTT. Full variable domain (missing parts from reference TRBV5-4 and TRBJ2-3): ETGVTQSPTHLIKTRGQQVTLRCSSQSGHNTVSWYQQALGQGPQFIFQYYREEENGRGNFPPRFSGLQFPNYSSELNVNALELDDSALYLCASSFVLAGGPDTQYFGPGTRLTVL.

The chain combines TRBV11-3 with TRBJ2-1; 11 bases agree with TRBD2. The CDR3 consists of 15 residues. The germline CDR1 and CDR2 sequences are SGHNT and YENEEA. The J segment lost 4 bases and the V segment lost 3 bases, leaving 2 bases of the junction unmatched. CDR3 region: CASSLRLAGYNEQFF. In DNA form, the CDR3 reads TGTGCCAGCAGCTTGCGACTAGCGGGGTACAATGAGCAGTTCTTC. The full variable domain, rest sourced from reference TRBV11-3 and TRBJ2-1, is EAGVVQSPRYKIIEKKQPVAFWCNPISGHNTLYWYLQNLGQGPELLIRYENEEAVDDSQLPKDRFSAERLKGVDSTLKIQPAELGDSAVYLCASSLRLAGYNEQFFGPGTRLTVL.

The chain's CDR3 is CASSLAGVEGETQYF. CDR3 nucleotide sequence: TGTGCCAGCAGCTTAGCGGGAGTCGAGGGAGAGACCCAGTACTTC. This chain links TRBV7-2 with TRBJ2-5, with D tentatively TRBD2 (5 bases). The CDR3 is 15 amino acids. V shed 0 bases and J shed 4 bases, with 12 bases lying between them. Germline V CDR1 and CDR2: SGHTA, FQGNSA.

The chain couples TRBV21-1 to TRBJ1-2; TRBD1 is the table's D call, not checked against the DNA. TRBV21-1 is assigned pseudogene status. This CDR3 has 15 amino acids. CDR3 nucleotide sequence: TGTGCCAGCAGCAAAGTGATAGGGGCCGACTATGGCTACACCTTC. Its protein is CASSKVIGADYGYTF.

The chain uses TRBV19 and TRBJ2-7; 12 nucleotides match TRBD1. CDR3 length: 15 amino acids. Trimming cost V 5 bases and J 5 bases; bases outside gene matches: 7. The germline V gene has CDR1 LNHDA and CDR2 SQIVND (reference sequence). In DNA form, the CDR3 reads TGTGCCAGTAGTCAGGGGACAGGGGGCTACCACGAGCAGTACTTC. The encoded protein is CASSQGTGGYHEQYF.

The rearrangement joins TRBV5-4 to TRBJ2-3, with 12 bases identical to TRBD1. There are 14 residues in the CDR3. In germline, CDR1 is SGHNT, CDR2 YYREEE (reference sequence). V lost 3 bases, J lost 9 bases, and 5 bases stayed unmatched. DNA of the CDR3: TGTGCCAGCAGCTCCGGGACAGGGGGCCGGACGCAGTATTTT. Amino acids: CASSSGTGGRTQYF.

This clone has a single count. The chain recombines TRBV6-5 with TRBJ2-7; 7 nucleotides align to TRBD1. In germline, CDR1 is MNHEY, CDR2 SVGAGI. This CDR3 comprises 12 residues. V shed 5 bases, J shed 4 bases, and the junction held 2 bases outside the gene matches. The CDR3 reads CASSQQGYEQYF. CDR3 nucleotide sequence: TGTGCCAGCAGTCAACAGGGGTACGAGCAGTACTTC.

The chain links TRBV12-3 or TRBV12-4 to TRBJ1-6; unclear D gene. The CDR3 is 13 amino acids. Trimming cost V 3 bases and J 10 bases, with 10 bases left between them. The DNA of the CDR3 is TGTGCCAGCAGTTTTGCCACAAACTCACCCCTCCACTTT. Translated: CASSFATNSPLHF.

The chain links TRBV5-8 to TRBJ1-5; TRBD1 is a possible D gene (6 bases). This CDR3 has 14 amino acids. Germline CDR1 is SGHTS and CDR2 is YDEGEE. V was cut by 0 bases and J by 5 bases, with 9 bases left in between. CDR3 DNA sequence: TGTGCCAGCAGCTTGGTCAGGGGTGATCAGCCCCAGCATTTT. Protein product: CASSLVRGDQPQHF.

This rearrangement joins TRBV7-8 to TRBJ1-4; D is possibly TRBD1 (6 bases). The germline V gene encodes CDR1 SGHVS and CDR2 FQNEAQ. Trimming cost V 6 bases and J 6 bases, with 14 bases left between them. The CDR3 covers 14 residues. CDR3: CASRGGAGDEKLFF. In DNA, the CDR3 is TGTGCCAGCAGGGGGGGCGCGGGAGATGAAAAACTGTTTTTT. The full variable domain, with the rest looked up from reference TRBV7-8 and TRBJ1-4, is GAGVSQSPRYKVAKRGQDVALRCDPISGHVSLFWYQQALGQGPEFLTYFQNEAQLDKSGLPSDRFFAERPEGSVSTLKIQRTQQEDSAVYLCASRGGAGDEKLFFGSGTQLSVL.

This clone was observed a handful of times. The genes are TRBV5-4 and TRBJ1-2; TRBD1 aligns across 9 bases. V lost 3 bases to trimming and J lost 10 bases; unmatched junction nucleotides: 10. Germline V lookup: CDR1 SGHNT, CDR2 YYREEE (reference sequence). The CDR3 contains 14 residues. The CDR3: CASSYLQGAEVYTF. Written as DNA, the CDR3 is TGTGCCAGCAGCTACCTACAGGGGGCGGAAGTCTACACCTTC.

The chain couples TRBV10-1 to TRBJ2-3; possibly TRBD2 for D (5 bases). Germline-derived CDR1 and CDR2 are WNHNN and SYGVQD (reference sequence). The CDR3 has 15 amino acids. The V gene lost 0 bases and the J gene lost 2 bases, with 9 bases spanning the gap. Written as DNA, the CDR3 is TGCGCCAGCAGTGAGTCAGGGAGAATCACAGATACGCAGTATTTT. This sequence encodes CASSESGRITDTQYF.

The chain has TRBV5-6 and TRBJ2-1; 8 nucleotides line up with TRBD2. Per germline, CDR1 SGHDT and CDR2 YYEEEE. This CDR3 region has 17 residues. V dropped 4 bases and J dropped 7; count of bases not matched to a gene: 16. CDR3 sequence (DNA): TGTGCCAGCAGCCGGGGCGCTTCGAGCGGGGGAGGGAATGAGCAGTTCTTC. Translating gives CASSRGASSGGGNEQFF.

The V gene is TRBV4-1, the J gene TRBJ1-1, with D maybe TRBD1 (6 bases). V lost 2 bases and J 10 bases, leaving 11 bases between the germline ends. The germline gives CDR1 MGHRA, CDR2 YSYEKL. This CDR3 spans 12 amino acids. Here the CDR3 reads CASSQQGLGAFF. The CDR3 nucleotides are TGCGCCAGCAGCCAACAGGGGCTAGGAGCTTTCTTT.

The V and J genes are TRBV27 and TRBJ2-1; maybe TRBD2 (5 bases). CDR3 length: 14 amino acids. The germline gives CDR1 MNHEY, CDR2 SMNVEV (reference sequence). Trimming left V 5 bases short and J 0 bases short, with 8 bases between. The CDR3 nucleotides read TGTGCCAGCAGTCCGGGGTACTCCTACAATGAGCAGTTCTTC. The encoded protein is CASSPGYSYNEQFF.

The V and J genes are TRBV5-1 and TRBJ2-1, with a possible D match to TRBD1 (6 bases). The CDR3 length is 14 residues. Trimming stripped 0 bases from V and 7 bases from J, with 11 bases between. The germline gives CDR1 SGHRS, CDR2 YFSETQ. The CDR3 bases are TGCGCCAGCAGCTTGGATCCAGGGGTTAATGAGCAGTTCTTC. Amino acid sequence: CASSLDPGVNEQFF.

The rearrangement joins TRBV4-3 to TRBJ1-2; weak D call: TRBD1 (5 bases). CDR1 is LGHNA and CDR2 is YSLEER in the germline V gene. CDR3 length equals 15 residues. V gave up 0 bases and J gave up 4 bases, with 12 bases separating them. In DNA form, the CDR3 reads TGCGCCAGCAGCCAAGATCCAGGGAGGGGCTATGGCTACACCTTC. It yields the protein CASSQDPGRGYGYTF.

The chain employs TRBV2 and TRBJ1-6; 8 bases fit TRBD1. CDR1 is SNHLY and CDR2 is FYNNEI in the germline V gene. The trim removed 7 bases at V and 7 bases at J, leaving 9 bases unmatched. The length of the CDR3 is 15 residues. The CDR3 nucleotides read TGTGCCAGCACCGGAACAGGGGGAGGAAATTCACCCCTCCACTTT. It yields the protein CASTGTGGGNSPLHF.